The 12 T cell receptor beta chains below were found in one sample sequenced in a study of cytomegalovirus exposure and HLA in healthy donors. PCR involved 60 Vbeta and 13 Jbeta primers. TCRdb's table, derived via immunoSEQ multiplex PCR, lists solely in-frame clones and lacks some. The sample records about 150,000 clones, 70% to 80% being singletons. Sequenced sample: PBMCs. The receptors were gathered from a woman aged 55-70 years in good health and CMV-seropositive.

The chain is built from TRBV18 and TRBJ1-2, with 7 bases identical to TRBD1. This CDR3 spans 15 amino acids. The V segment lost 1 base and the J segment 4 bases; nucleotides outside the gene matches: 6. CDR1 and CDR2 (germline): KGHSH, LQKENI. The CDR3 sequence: CASSPQKGGVYGYTF. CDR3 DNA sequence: TGTGCCAGCTCACCACAGAAAGGGGGCGTCTATGGCTACACCTTC.

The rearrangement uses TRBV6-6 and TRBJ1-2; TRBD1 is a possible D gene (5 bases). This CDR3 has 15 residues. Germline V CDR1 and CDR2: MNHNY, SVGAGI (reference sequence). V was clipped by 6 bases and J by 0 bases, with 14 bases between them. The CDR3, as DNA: TGTGCCAGCAGGGCCCAGGGTGTATCTAACTATGGCTACACCTTC. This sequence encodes CASRAQGVSNYGYTF.

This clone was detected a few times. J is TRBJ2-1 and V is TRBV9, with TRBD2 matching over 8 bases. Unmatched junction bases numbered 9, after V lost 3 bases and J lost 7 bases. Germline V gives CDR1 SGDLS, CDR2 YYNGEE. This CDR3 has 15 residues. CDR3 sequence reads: CASSARAGVGNEQFF. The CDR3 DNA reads TGTGCCAGCAGCGCTCGAGCGGGAGTAGGAAATGAGCAGTTCTTC.

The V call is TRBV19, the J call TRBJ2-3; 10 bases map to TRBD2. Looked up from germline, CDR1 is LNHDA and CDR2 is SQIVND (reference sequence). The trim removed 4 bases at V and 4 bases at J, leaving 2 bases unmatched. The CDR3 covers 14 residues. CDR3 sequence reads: CASSTAGGADTQYF. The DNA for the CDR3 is TGTGCCAGTAGTACAGCGGGAGGGGCAGATACGCAGTATTTT.

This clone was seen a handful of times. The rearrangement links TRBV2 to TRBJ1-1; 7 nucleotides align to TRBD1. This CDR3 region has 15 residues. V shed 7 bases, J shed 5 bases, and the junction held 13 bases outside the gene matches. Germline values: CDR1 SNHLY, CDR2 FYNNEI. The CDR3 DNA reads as TGTGCCAGCAAGACAGGGCCCGACTTAGGGACTGAAGCTTTCTTT. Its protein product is CASKTGPDLGTEAFF. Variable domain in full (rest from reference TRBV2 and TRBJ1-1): EPEVTQTPSHQVTQMGQEVILRCVPISNHLYFYWYRQILGQKVEFLVSFYNNEISEKSEIFDDQFSVERPDGSNFTLKIRSTKLEDSAMYFCASKTGPDLGTEAFFGQGTRLTVV.

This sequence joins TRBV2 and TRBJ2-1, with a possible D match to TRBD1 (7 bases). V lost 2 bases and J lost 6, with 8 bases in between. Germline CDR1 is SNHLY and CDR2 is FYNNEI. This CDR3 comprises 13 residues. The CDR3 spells CASSEQGGNEQFF. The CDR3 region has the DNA TGTGCCAGCAGTGAACAGGGGGGCAATGAGCAGTTCTTC.

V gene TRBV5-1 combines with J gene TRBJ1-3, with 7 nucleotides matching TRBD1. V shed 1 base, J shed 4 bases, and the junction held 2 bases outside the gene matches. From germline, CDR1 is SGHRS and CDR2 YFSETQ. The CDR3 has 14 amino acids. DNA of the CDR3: TGCGCCAGCAGCTTGACGGGACAGGGAAACACCATATATTTT. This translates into CASSLTGQGNTIYF.

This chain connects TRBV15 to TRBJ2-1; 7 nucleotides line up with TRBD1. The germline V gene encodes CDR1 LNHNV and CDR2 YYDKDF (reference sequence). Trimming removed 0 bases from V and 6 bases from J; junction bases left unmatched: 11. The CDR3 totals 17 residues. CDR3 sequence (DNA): TGTGCCACCAGCAGAGATGTCCGGGCACAGGGGCCCAATGAGCAGTTCTTC. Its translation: CATSRDVRAQGPNEQFF.

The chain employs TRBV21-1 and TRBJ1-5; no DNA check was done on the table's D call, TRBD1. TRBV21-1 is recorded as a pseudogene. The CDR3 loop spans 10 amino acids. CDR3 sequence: CASHNQPQHF. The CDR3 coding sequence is TGTGCCAGCCATAATCAGCCCCAGCATTTT.

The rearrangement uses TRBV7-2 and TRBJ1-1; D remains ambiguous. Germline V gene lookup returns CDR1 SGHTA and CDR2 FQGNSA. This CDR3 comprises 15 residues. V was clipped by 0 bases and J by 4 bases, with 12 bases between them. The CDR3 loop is CASSLAGGSTTEAFF. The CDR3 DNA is TGTGCCAGCAGCTTAGCTGGAGGTTCGACCACTGAAGCTTTCTTT.

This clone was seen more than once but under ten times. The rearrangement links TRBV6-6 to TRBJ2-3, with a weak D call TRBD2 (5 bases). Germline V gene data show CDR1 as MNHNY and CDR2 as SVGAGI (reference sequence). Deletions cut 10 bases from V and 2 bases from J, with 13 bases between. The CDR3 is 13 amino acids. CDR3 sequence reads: CATGGSHTDTQYF. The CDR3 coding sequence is TGTGCCACCGGAGGCTCCCACACAGATACGCAGTATTTT.

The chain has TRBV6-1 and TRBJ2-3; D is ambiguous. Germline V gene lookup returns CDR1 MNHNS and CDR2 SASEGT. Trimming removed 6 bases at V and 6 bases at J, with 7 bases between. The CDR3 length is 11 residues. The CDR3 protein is CASRRRDTQYF. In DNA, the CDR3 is TGTGCCAGCAGAAGGCGGGATACGCAGTATTTT.